This is a list of T cell receptor beta chains from one sample in a study of STAT5B mutations in CD4+ large granular lymphocyte leukemia. Here immunoSEQ multiplex PCR was the method, and the copy in TCRdb shows in-frame clones only, minus some. The table lists more than 30,000 clones, 85% to 90% of them singletons. Source material: CD4+ T cells from blood buffy coats. The receptors were sampled from a human donor in good health. The CDR3 runs from the conserved cysteine through the conserved F or W. The D gene is left open where the match is weak.

j_call	d_call	v_call	cdr3_length	cdr3_nt	cdr3_aa
TRBJ2-2	TRBD2	TRBV28	15	TGTGCCAGCAGTCCCGGGGGGTCTTACACCGGGGAGCTGTTTTTT	CASSPGGSYTGELFF
TRBJ2-7	TRBD1	TRBV5-1	17	TGCGCCAGCAGCTTCCTTTTCGGACAGGGGAGCAACTACGAGCAGTACTTC	CASSFLFGQGSNYEQYF
TRBJ1-6	TRBD1	TRBV5-1	14	TGCGCCAGCAGCTCGGACAGGCTGCGTTCACCCCTCCACTTT	CASSSDRLRSPLHF
TRBJ2-1	TRBD2	TRBV25-1	16	TGTGCCAGCAGTGAATTGGGGCTAGCGGAGAACAATGAGCAGTTCTTC	CASSELGLAENNEQFF
TRBJ2-1	.	TRBV27	17	TGTGCCAGCAGTCCCCTCTGGCAGGGGGGCTCCTACAATGAGCAGTTCTTC	CASSPLWQGGSYNEQFF
TRBJ2-1	.	TRBV27	11	TGTGCCAGCAGTTCCCGACATGAGCAGTTCTTC	CASSSRHEQFF
TRBJ2-7	TRBD2	TRBV30	16	TGTGCCTGGAGTGTCTCACAGGGACTAGCGGGAGGAGCGCAGTACTTC	CAWSVSQGLAGGAQYF
TRBJ2-6	.	TRBV7-9	16	TGTGCCAGCAGCTCCGGACAGAGCTCTGGGGCCAACGTCCTGACTTTC	CASSSGQSSGANVLTF
TRBJ1-3	TRBD1	TRBV7-8	15	TGTGCCAGCAGCTTAAGGGGGACAGCTGGAAACACCATATATTTT	CASSLRGTAGNTIYF
TRBJ2-7	.	TRBV7-8	14	TGTGCCAGCAGCCCTGGGGGGGGCGGGTACGAGCAGTACTTC	CASSPGGGGYEQYF
TRBJ1-5	TRBD1	TRBV7-6	13	TGTGCCAGCAGCCCGCGGACAGGTCAGCCCCAGCATTTT	CASSPRTGQPQHF
TRBJ1-4	.	TRBV7-9	14	TGTGCCAGCAGCTTAGCGCCCCTGACAGAAAAACTGTTTTTT	CASSLAPLTEKLFF
TRBJ1-2	.	TRBV7-9	12	TGTGCCAGCAGCTTAGCTGGCTATGGCTACACCTTC	CASSLAGYGYTF
TRBJ1-4	.	TRBV7-8	14	TGTGCCAGCTCGCTTCGGTGGATAGGTGAAAAACTGTTTTTT	CASSLRWIGEKLFF
TRBJ2-5	.	TRBV10-3	16	TGTGCCATCAGTGAGTCGGGCCCCGGGGTCCAAGAGACCCAGTACTTC	CAISESGPGVQETQYF
TRBJ1-2	.	TRBV19	15	TGTGCCAGTAGTATCGATGCCAGGCCCGACTATGGCTACACCTTC	CASSIDARPDYGYTF